The source of this TCR beta chain is a study of T cell responses to AZD1222 COVID-19 vaccine. Some clones are missing from TCRdb's copy, which holds only in-frame ones; the method was immunoSEQ multiplex PCR. The table has approximately 110,000 clones, about nine tenths seen once; the top ten hold about 1.2%. General study points: Donors, mostly white British, included more females; clonal diversity was possibly underestimated. An increase in Spike-specific TCR breadth and depth was observed after two AZD1222 doses.

On this clone itself: The antigen is not known.

Specimen: peripheral blood, collected on day 0 of AZD1222 vaccination. The sequence derives from an adult in good health.

The DNA of the CDR3 is TGTGCCAGCAGTTTATATGGGTTATCAGGGAACACCATATATTTT. This sequence encodes CASSLYGLSGNTIYF. The rearrangement joins TRBV27 to TRBJ1-3; TRBD1 might be the D (5 bases). CDR3 length: 15 amino acids. Trimming cost V 1 base and J 7 bases, with 14 bases left between them. The germline gives CDR1 MNHEY, CDR2 SMNVEV (reference sequence).